This T cell receptor beta chain comes out of a study of CD8 T cells in ankylosing spondylitis. Study results and limitations: Disease-linked clones, CD8+, were relatively rare in peripheral blood. A TCR beta motif made of 7 to 9 highly homologous variants seemed typical of ankylosing spondylitis blood.

TCRdb reprocessed the 5' RACE reads via MiXCR and lists one record per CDR3 protein. The data show 400,000 or so distinct CDR3 sequences, approximately 26% seen once. Deletions cut 9 bases from V and 5 bases from J, with 8 bases between. The CDR3 sequence is 11 residues long. Germline V gives CDR1 KGHDR, CDR2 SFDVKD. Details on this clonotype: The target antigen is unknown.

The material sequenced was blood, either unsorted or a sorted T cell fraction (not recorded which). This rearrangement joins TRBV24-1 to TRBJ2-3; D call uncertain. The sequence came from a male donor with ankylosing spondylitis. The CDR3 DNA follows: TGTGCCACCTCCCAGCTAGATACGCAGTATTTT. Protein product: CATSQLDTQYF.